The 23 T cell receptor beta chains below all came from one sample that was sequenced in a study of blood T cell repertoires in COVID-19. This table comes from immunoSEQ multiplex PCR, and its TCRdb copy is limited to in-frame clones, with some not included. The table shows approximately 120,000 clones, with approximately 90% occurring only once. The specimen sequenced was peripheral blood. The source is a man aged 50 to 59 with COVID-19, enrolled during active disease.

This clone showed up just once. The chain carries TRBV29-1 and TRBJ2-1; 10 bases fit TRBD2. V was clipped by 4 bases and J by 10 bases; unmatched bases: 10. The length of the CDR3 is 14 residues. Germline assignment: CDR1 SQVTM and CDR2 ANQGSEA. CDR3 region: CSVGGLAGAPEQFF. CDR3 nucleotide sequence: TGCAGCGTTGGGGGGCTAGCGGGAGCGCCGGAGCAGTTCTTC.

The CDR3 loop is CASSLGSDKQFF. CDR3 bases: TGTGCCAGCAGCTTAGGCTCAGACAAGCAGTTCTTC. This chain uses TRBV7-9 with TRBJ2-1; D gene uncertain. The CDR3 loop spans 12 amino acids. V lost 1 base and J 11 bases, leaving 9 bases between the germline ends. Germline V lookup: CDR1 SEHNR, CDR2 FQNEAQ (reference sequence).

V gene TRBV4-3 combines with J gene TRBJ2-1; TRBD1 is a possible D gene (6 bases). The CDR3 is 13 residues long. Germline V gene lookup returns CDR1 LGHNA and CDR2 YSLEER. Deletions cut 2 bases from V and 6 bases from J, with 8 bases between. Here the CDR3 reads CASSQLQGNEQFF. In DNA form, the CDR3 reads TGCGCCAGCAGCCAACTACAGGGCAATGAGCAGTTCTTC.

The V gene is TRBV5-1, the J gene TRBJ2-7; weak D call: TRBD2 (5 bases). The CDR3 totals 15 residues. Per the germline V gene, CDR1 is SGHRS and CDR2 is YFSETQ. Trimming stripped 4 bases from V and 2 bases from J, with 16 bases between. CDR3 protein: CASSSTSPLTYEQYF. Written as DNA, the CDR3 is TGCGCCAGCAGCAGTACTAGTCCTCTCACCTACGAGCAGTACTTC.

V gene TRBV7-2 combines with J gene TRBJ2-3; 9 bases align to TRBD2. The CDR3 sequence is 17 residues long. Germline-derived CDR1 and CDR2 are SGHTA and FQGNSA. The V and J ends lost 5 bases and 0 bases, in that order; junction bases with no gene match: 9. The CDR3 loop is CASSVRASGVSTDTQYF. DNA for the CDR3: TGTGCCAGCAGCGTCAGGGCTAGCGGGGTTAGCACAGATACGCAGTATTTT.

This chain connects TRBV10-3 to TRBJ1-1, with D perhaps TRBD1 (6 bases). The germline V and J ends were trimmed by 0 bases and 0 bases, with 8 bases remaining between them. Germline CDR1 reads ENHRY; CDR2 reads SYGVKD. The CDR3 totals 15 residues. CDR3 DNA sequence: TGTGCCATCAGTGAGTCGCAGGGGCTGAACACTGAAGCTTTCTTT. It codes for CAISESQGLNTEAFF.

The J gene is TRBJ2-1, the V gene TRBV9, with D perhaps TRBD2 (6 bases). Germline V gene lookup returns CDR1 SGDLS and CDR2 YYNGEE. The length of the CDR3 is 16 residues. Trimming cost V 0 bases and J 2 bases, with 12 bases left between them. The DNA for the CDR3 is TGTGCCAGCAGCGTAGATGCGGGGTCGCCCTACAATGAGCAGTTCTTC. Translated, it gives CASSVDAGSPYNEQFF.

The chain uses TRBV3-1 (or the pseudogene TRBV3-2) and TRBJ2-5; D might be TRBD1 (6 bases). V lost 4 bases, J lost 3 bases, and 12 bases lay in between. The CDR3 covers 14 residues. The V gene's germline CDR1 is LGHDT and CDR2 YNNKEL (reference sequence). CDR3 sequence (DNA): TGTGCCAGCAGCCGCGGACAGCCAAAAGAGACCCAGTACTTC. Its translation is CASSRGQPKETQYF.

The rearrangement uses TRBV19 and TRBJ2-1; no definite D call. The CDR3 contains 15 residues. Germline V gene data show CDR1 as LNHDA and CDR2 as SQIVND (reference sequence). Trimming removed 1 base from V and 0 bases from J, with 7 bases in between. Here the CDR3 DNA reads TGTGCCAGTAGTATAGCAACACGCTCCTACAATGAGCAGTTCTTC. Protein product: CASSIATRSYNEQFF.

CDR3 residues: CASSLAPGSTEAFF. The CDR3 nucleotides are TGTGCCAGCAGCTTAGCCCCGGGTTCCACTGAAGCTTTCTTT. The chain recombines TRBV7-8 with TRBJ1-1, with no clear D. The CDR3 consists of 14 residues. The germline CDR1 and CDR2 sequences are SGHVS and FQNEAQ. The germline V and J ends were trimmed by 0 bases and 4 bases, with 9 bases remaining between them.

The chain recombines TRBV20-1 with TRBJ1-1; D is unclear. Trimming removed 5 bases at V and 1 base at J, with 5 bases between. The CDR3 sequence is 11 residues long. Per the germline V gene, CDR1 is DFQATT and CDR2 is SNEGSKA (reference sequence). The CDR3 spells CSASGNTEAFF. The CDR3 DNA sequence: TGCAGTGCTTCGGGGAACACTGAAGCTTTCTTT.

The chain couples TRBV28 to TRBJ1-2; a possible D gene is TRBD1 (6 bases). Trimming took off 7 bases at V and 4 bases at J, with 10 bases between the two ends. CDR3 length: 12 amino acids. Germline lookup yields CDR1 MDHEN and CDR2 SYDVKM. The CDR3 coding sequence is TGTGCCAGCAACCAACAGGGCTATGGCTACACCTTC. Its protein product is CASNQQGYGYTF.

The V call is TRBV30, the J call TRBJ1-4; D is ambiguous. V was trimmed by 8 bases and J by 2 bases, leaving 12 bases between them. CDR3 length equals 13 residues. The germline V gene encodes CDR1 GTSNPN and CDR2 SVGIG (reference sequence). In DNA, the CDR3 is TGTGCCCACCAGACACTGACTAATGAAAAACTGTTTTTT. Encoded protein: CAHQTLTNEKLFF. Full variable domain (missing parts from reference TRBV30 and TRBJ1-4): SQTIHQWPATLVQPVGSPLSLECTVEGTSNPNLYWYRQAAGRGLQLLFYSVGIGQISSEVPQNLSASRPQDRQFILSSKKLLLSDSGFYLCAHQTLTNEKLFFGSGTQLSVL.

The genes are TRBV28 and TRBJ2-1, with a tentative D call TRBD2 (6 bases). Germline CDR1 MDHEN, CDR2 SYDVKM. The CDR3 is 14 residues long. Trimming shortened V by 6 bases and J by 6 bases, and 15 bases separated the two germline ends. CDR3 loop: CASSLRRAGNEQFF. CDR3 in DNA: TGTGCCAGCAGCCTGCGGAGGGCAGGCAATGAGCAGTTCTTC.

The chain joins TRBV4-1 to TRBJ2-1, with D tentatively TRBD2 (6 bases). This CDR3 is 15 amino acids long. Trimming pared 1 base from V and 0 bases from J, leaving 7 bases between. CDR1 and CDR2 (germline): MGHRA, YSYEKL. The CDR3 here is CASSQGDFSYNEQFF. The CDR3 nucleotides are TGCGCCAGCAGCCAAGGGGACTTCTCCTACAATGAGCAGTTCTTC.

The chain combines TRBV18 with TRBJ2-5, with 8 bases lining up with TRBD2. Trimming at V came to 3 bases and at J to 3 bases, leaving 9 bases not matched to a gene. Germline-derived CDR1 and CDR2 are KGHSH and LQKENI. The CDR3 is 16 residues long. CDR3: CASSPAGTRSEETQYF. In DNA form, the CDR3 reads TGTGCCAGCTCACCCGCCGGGACTAGAAGCGAAGAGACCCAGTACTTC.

This clone has just a few counts. CDR3 nucleotides: TGTGCAAGTCGCGTTACCGGGACTAGCGGTACCTACGAGCAGTACGTC. Encoded protein: CASRVTGTSGTYEQYV. The V gene is TRBV12-2, the J gene TRBJ2-7; TRBD2 reflects the table's D call only, with no check against the DNA. TRBV12-2 is given as a pseudogene. The CDR3 is 16 amino acids.

This clone has more than one count but fewer than ten. The V and J genes are TRBV28 and TRBJ1-5; 8 bases align to TRBD1. The CDR3 runs to 15 residues. The germline gives CDR1 MDHEN, CDR2 SYDVKM. V lost 3 bases, J lost 6 bases, and 7 bases stayed unmatched. CDR3 in DNA: TGTGCCAGCAGTTTGCGACAGGGGATCAGTCAGCCCCAGCATTTT. It codes for CASSLRQGISQPQHF.

The rearrangement links TRBV5-1 to TRBJ2-1, with TRBD2 identical over 11 bases. V lost 4 bases and J lost 1; bases outside the gene matches: 7. The germline V gene has CDR1 SGHRS and CDR2 YFSETQ. The length of the CDR3 is 17 residues. The CDR3 DNA sequence: TGCGCCAGCAGCCCAGGGACTAGCGGATCTTCCTACAATGAGCAGTTCTTC. Encoded protein: CASSPGTSGSSYNEQFF.

The chain recombines TRBV7-2 with TRBJ1-1; 7 positions match TRBD1. Losses at the gene ends were 0 bases for V and 8 bases for J; bases not matched to a gene: 3. The CDR3 runs to 13 residues. Germline lookup yields CDR1 SGHTA and CDR2 FQGNSA. The chain's CDR3 is CASSLAPDREAFF. CDR3 coding DNA: TGTGCCAGCAGCTTAGCCCCGGACAGGGAAGCTTTCTTT.

The rearrangement uses TRBV30 and TRBJ1-4, with a tentative D call TRBD1 (6 bases). Trimming removed 1 base from V and 3 bases from J, with 12 bases in between. Germline CDR1 is GTSNPN and CDR2 is SVGIG (reference sequence). This CDR3 has 15 residues. In DNA form, the CDR3 reads TGTGCCTGGAGTGCCCGGGGGGCCTCTAATGAAAAACTGTTTTTT. As protein: CAWSARGASNEKLFF. Based on the CDR3 plus reference TRBV30 and TRBJ1-4, the full variable domain is SQTIHQWPATLVQPVGSPLSLECTVEGTSNPNLYWYRQAAGRGLQLLFYSVGIGQISSEVPQNLSASRPQDRQFILSSKKLLLSDSGFYLCAWSARGASNEKLFFGSGTQLSVL.

The sample holds one count of this clone. The gene calls are TRBV9 and TRBJ2-5, with 11 bases aligning to TRBD2. V lost 3 bases and J lost 0; bases outside the gene matches: 1. Germline V CDR1 and CDR2: SGDLS, YYNGEE. The CDR3 spans 15 residues. CDR3 sequence: CASSGTSGYQETQYF. The CDR3 DNA sequence: TGTGCCAGCAGCGGGACTAGCGGGTACCAAGAGACCCAGTACTTC.

This chain uses TRBV3-1 (or the pseudogene TRBV3-2) with TRBJ2-3; D is perhaps TRBD2 (5 bases). The CDR3 totals 12 residues. V lost 1 base and J 8 bases, leaving 7 bases between the germline ends. Germline V CDR1 and CDR2: LGHDT, YNNKEL (reference sequence). The CDR3 spells CASSQGEGTQYF. The CDR3 coding sequence is TGTGCCAGCAGCCAAGGCGAGGGTACGCAGTATTTT.